The 29 T cell receptor beta chains reported below all come from one sample, sequenced in a study of blood T cell repertoires in COVID-19. Measured with immunoSEQ multiplex PCR; TCRdb has only the in-frame clones, and not every one. The sample carries 250,000 or so clones, around 80% recorded once. The sequenced material came from PBMCs or T cells enriched from blood (not recorded which). The source is a man between 60 and 75 years old who had recovered from COVID-19.

The chain uses TRBV12-3 or TRBV12-4 and TRBJ2-7; 11 nucleotides agree with TRBD2. The length of the CDR3 is 13 residues. Trimming at V came to 6 bases and at J to 6 bases, leaving 4 bases not matched to a gene. CDR3 region: CASRIAGGREQYF. In DNA, the CDR3 is TGTGCCAGCAGGATAGCGGGGGGGCGCGAGCAGTACTTC.

V gene TRBV5-4 combines with J gene TRBJ2-1; 7 bases align to TRBD2. This CDR3 is 17 amino acids long. J gave up 1 base and V 0 bases, and 7 bases lay outside the gene matches. In germline, CDR1 is SGHNT, CDR2 YYREEE (reference sequence). CDR3 DNA sequence: TGTGCCAGCAGCTTGGTGGGCGGGGGATTTTCCTACAATGAGCAGTTCTTC. Its translation is CASSLVGGGFSYNEQFF. The variable domain in full, completed from reference TRBV5-4 and TRBJ2-1, reads ETGVTQSPTHLIKTRGQQVTLRCSSQSGHNTVSWYQQALGQGPQFIFQYYREEENGRGNFPPRFSGLQFPNYSSELNVNALELDDSALYLCASSLVGGGFSYNEQFFGPGTRLTVL.

V and J are TRBV15 and TRBJ2-7, with 13 bases that match TRBD2. The V gene end was trimmed by 1 base and the J gene end by 2 bases; junction bases not matched to a gene: 5. Germline CDR1 reads LNHNV; CDR2 reads YYDKDF (reference sequence). This CDR3 has 17 residues. The CDR3 loop reads CATSRGGTSGATYEQYF. CDR3 DNA: TGTGCCACCAGCAGAGGGGGGACTAGCGGGGCCACCTACGAGCAGTACTTC.

The chain links TRBV3-1 (or the pseudogene TRBV3-2) to TRBJ2-5; D remains ambiguous. V lost 5 bases to trimming and J lost 3 bases, with 4 bases between them. The CDR3 has 11 residues. Germline V lookup: CDR1 LGHDT, CDR2 YNNKEL (reference sequence). CDR3 region: CASSFKETQYF. Here the CDR3 DNA reads TGTGCCAGCAGCTTTAAAGAGACCCAGTACTTC.

This clone was recorded once. Other DNA variants within this sample encode the same CDR3. The rearrangement links TRBV7-2 to TRBJ1-1; D is undetermined. CDR3 size: 13 residues. Germline V CDR1 and CDR2: SGHTA, FQGNSA. Trimming left V 1 base short and J 2 bases short, with 5 bases between. DNA of the CDR3: TGTGCCAGCAGCTTAGGGGCCAACACTGAAGCTTTCTTT. Translating gives CASSLGANTEAFF.

The chain carries TRBV5-1 and TRBJ1-2; the D gene is possibly TRBD1 (6 bases). Germline CDR1 reads SGHRS; CDR2 reads YFSETQ. The V gene lost 4 bases and the J gene lost 3 bases, with 19 bases spanning the gap. CDR3 length: 16 residues. This chain's CDR3 is CASSTGGRGPDYGYTF. In DNA, the CDR3 is TGCGCCAGCAGCACGGGGGGCCGGGGGCCGGACTATGGCTACACCTTC.

V usage is TRBV19 and J usage is TRBJ1-2; the match to TRBD1 covers 7 bases. The length of the CDR3 is 12 residues. Trimming took 11 bases from V and 8 from J; bases not matched to a gene: 11. CDR1 is LNHDA, CDR2 SQIVND, per germline (reference sequence). CDR3 sequence: CAGTTGASGYTF. DNA of the CDR3: TGTGCCGGCACCACAGGGGCCTCGGGCTACACCTTC.

With regard to this clone: This sample includes further DNA sequences coding for the same CDR3. V is TRBV6-1 and J is TRBJ1-1; D might be TRBD1 (6 bases). From germline, CDR1 is MNHNS and CDR2 SASEGT. Between the trimmed V and J ends, which lost 0 bases and 5 bases, there was a span of 7 bases. The CDR3 runs 13 residues. The CDR3 protein is CASSEARGTEAFF. CDR3 sequence (DNA): TGTGCCAGCAGTGAAGCCAGGGGAACTGAAGCTTTCTTT.

The CDR3 sequence is CASSRVEETQYF. The CDR3 region has the DNA TGTGCCAGCAGCAGGGTTGAAGAGACCCAGTACTTC. The V gene is TRBV25-1, the J gene TRBJ2-5, with D tentatively TRBD1 (5 bases). CDR3 length: 12 amino acids. Trimming took off 6 bases at V and 3 bases at J, with 8 bases between the two ends. The V gene's germline CDR1 is MGHDK and CDR2 SYGVNS.

The genes are TRBV18 and TRBJ1-2; 10 bases are shared with TRBD1. With V trimmed by 2 bases and J by 3 bases, 3 bases remained unmatched. Germline-derived CDR1 and CDR2 are KGHSH and LQKENI. The CDR3 consists of 15 residues. The CDR3 DNA sequence: TGTGCCAGCTCACCAGTGGGGACAGGGGACTATGGCTACACCTTC. It is translated as CASSPVGTGDYGYTF.

This clone has more than one count but fewer than ten. V is TRBV11-3 and J is TRBJ1-4; D gene uncertain. The CDR3 is made up of 13 amino acids. Trimming took 0 bases from V and 5 from J, leaving 4 bases between them. Germline V CDR1 and CDR2: SGHNT, YENEEA. The chain's CDR3 is CASSLDLNEKLFF. In DNA, the CDR3 is TGTGCCAGCAGCTTAGATCTGAATGAAAAACTGTTTTTT.

The CDR3 loop reads CASSPDWTDSTDTQYF. In nucleotides, the CDR3 is TGTGCCAGCAGCCCCGACTGGACAGATAGCACAGATACGCAGTATTTT. The rearrangement uses TRBV7-9 and TRBJ2-3, with D possibly matching TRBD1 (6 bases). Germline V gives CDR1 SEHNR, CDR2 FQNEAQ (reference sequence). V lost 5 bases and J lost 0, with 15 bases in between. CDR3 length: 16 amino acids. Together with reference TRBV7-9 and TRBJ2-3, the CDR3 gives the full variable domain: DTGVSQNPRHKITKRGQNVTFRCDPISEHNRLYWYRQTLGQGPEFLTYFQNEAQLEKSRLLSDRFSAERPKGSFSTLEIQRTEQGDSAMYLCASSPDWTDSTDTQYFGPGTRLTVL.

The chain uses TRBV3-1 (or the pseudogene TRBV3-2) and TRBJ1-2; weak D call: TRBD1 (6 bases). The CDR3 covers 15 residues. Germline CDR1 LGHDT, CDR2 YNNKEL (reference sequence). Trimming took 3 bases from V and 6 from J, leaving 17 bases between them. CDR3 coding DNA: TGTGCCAGCAGCCAGAGCAGCACACAGGGAAATGGCTACACCTTC. It codes for CASSQSSTQGNGYTF.

In its sample, this clone was seen a few times. The V call is TRBV10-1, the J call TRBJ2-7, with D possibly matching TRBD1 (5 bases). Germline V gene sequence: CDR1 WNHNN, CDR2 SYGVQD (reference sequence). The length of the CDR3 is 15 residues. Trimming took 1 base from V and 3 from J, leaving 13 bases between them. The CDR3, as DNA: TGCGCCAGCAGTGAGTTGGCAGGGAACAACTACGAGCAGTACTTC. The encoded protein is CASSELAGNNYEQYF.

The chain couples TRBV10-3 to TRBJ1-1; 9 nucleotides line up with TRBD1. The CDR3 covers 14 residues. The ends lost 7 bases at V and 1 base at J; junction bases unmatched: 4. Germline CDR1 and CDR2: ENHRY and SYGVKD. The CDR3 DNA sequence: TGTGCCATCAAAGGACAGGGGACGAACACTGAAGCTTTCTTT. It specifies CAIKGQGTNTEAFF.

The chain carries TRBV9 and TRBJ2-3; a weak D match, TRBD1 (5 bases). Per germline, CDR1 SGDLS and CDR2 YYNGEE. This CDR3 has 15 amino acids. V was pared by 3 bases and J by 6 bases, with 17 bases between. The CDR3 DNA sequence: TGTGCCAGCAGCGCCCGACAGAGCCGTGGGGATACGCAGTATTTT. Its protein product is CASSARQSRGDTQYF.

This chain joins TRBV4-2 and TRBJ2-7, with 7 nucleotides matching TRBD2. V was clipped by 1 base and J by 3 bases; unmatched bases: 6. This CDR3 spans 15 amino acids. Germline V gene data show CDR1 as LGHNA and CDR2 as YNFKEQ. CDR3 coding DNA: TGTGCCAGCAGCCAAGCTACTAGCGACCACTACGAGCAGTACTTC. It specifies CASSQATSDHYEQYF.

The J gene is TRBJ2-1, the V gene TRBV5-6; 10 nucleotides agree with TRBD2. J was trimmed by 8 bases and V by 7 bases; bases with no gene match: 12. The CDR3 has 15 amino acids. Per germline, CDR1 SGHDT and CDR2 YYEEEE. As DNA, the CDR3 is TGTGCCAGCCAAAGAGCGGGGGGGCCTTGGGATGAGCAGTTCTTC. Translating gives CASQRAGGPWDEQFF.

The chain combines TRBV11-2 with TRBJ2-2, with TRBD2 as a possible D gene (6 bases). Trimming removed 5 bases from V and 5 bases from J, with 9 bases in between. The CDR3 loop spans 13 amino acids. Germline-derived CDR1 and CDR2 are SGHAT and FQNNGV. For the CDR3, the DNA is TGTGCCAGCAGCCAACTAGCTACCGGGGAGCTGTTTTTT. This gives the protein CASSQLATGELFF.

V gene TRBV6-2 or TRBV6-3 combines with J gene TRBJ2-7, with 7 bases lining up with TRBD1. The CDR3 is made up of 14 amino acids. CDR1 MNHEY and CDR2 SVGEGT come from the germline V gene. J lost 6 bases, V lost 6 bases, and 11 bases had no gene match. CDR3 protein: CASSKTTGVREQYF. CDR3 nucleotide sequence: TGTGCCAGCAGCAAAACCACAGGGGTTCGCGAGCAGTACTTC.

The chain couples TRBV9 to TRBJ2-3, with 7 bases identical to TRBD2. The CDR3 has 15 amino acids. After removal of 2 bases from V and 3 bases from J, the junction contained 6 bases not matched to a gene. CDR1 and CDR2 (germline): SGDLS, YYNGEE. CDR3 in amino acids: CASSVQAGVTDTQYF. The CDR3 region has the DNA TGTGCCAGCAGCGTCCAGGCGGGGGTAACAGATACGCAGTATTTT.

CDR3 residues: CASSPSVTEAFF. The CDR3 bases are TGTGCCAGCAGCCCCTCGGTCACTGAAGCTTTCTTT. The chain uses TRBV11-3 and TRBJ1-1; D remains unclear. CDR3 length: 12 residues. The V gene's germline CDR1 is SGHNT and CDR2 YENEEA. Trimming took off 5 bases at V and 4 bases at J, with 8 bases between the two ends.

This clone has more than one count but fewer than ten. The rearrangement joins TRBV7-9 to TRBJ1-4, with TRBD1 matching 9 bases. J lost 7 bases, V lost 6 bases, and 6 bases had no gene match. This CDR3 contains 14 residues. Germline V gives CDR1 SEHNR, CDR2 FQNEAQ (reference sequence). Here the CDR3 DNA reads TGTGCCAGCAGAACGGACAGGGGTGGTGAAAAACTGTTTTTT. Its translation is CASRTDRGGEKLFF.

This chain connects TRBV10-3 to TRBJ1-4, with D maybe TRBD1 (5 bases). Trimming pared 0 bases from V and 3 bases from J, leaving 8 bases between. This CDR3 spans 15 amino acids. Germline CDR1 and CDR2: ENHRY and SYGVKD. The CDR3 sequence: CAISESGGPNEKLFF. DNA of the CDR3: TGTGCCATCAGTGAGTCGGGGGGTCCTAATGAAAAACTGTTTTTT.

This CDR3 reads CASSNPGQPTFYNSPLHF. The CDR3 DNA reads TGTGCCAGTAGTAACCCCGGACAGCCGACGTTTTATAATTCACCCCTCCACTTT. The chain employs TRBV19 and TRBJ1-6, with D perhaps matching TRBD1 (6 bases). This CDR3 spans 18 amino acids. In germline, CDR1 is LNHDA, CDR2 SQIVND (reference sequence). Between the trimmed V and J ends, which lost 4 bases and 4 bases, there was a span of 20 bases.

V and J are TRBV4-2 and TRBJ1-3; D uncertain. The CDR3 is 14 residues long. V was shortened by 2 bases and J by 8 bases, with 13 bases between the two germline ends. The germline CDR1 and CDR2 sequences are LGHNA and YNFKEQ. The CDR3 DNA sequence: TGTGCCAGCAGCCAAAGGTCTGGGGAGGACACCATATATTTT. Translating it yields CASSQRSGEDTIYF.

V gene TRBV5-4 combines with J gene TRBJ1-6; TRBD1 aligns across 9 bases. Germline V gene sequence: CDR1 SGHNT, CDR2 YYREEE (reference sequence). The CDR3 has 14 residues. V lost 7 bases, J lost 12 bases, and 11 bases stayed unmatched. The CDR3 loop reads CASRGDRELGPLHF. Here the CDR3 DNA reads TGTGCCAGCCGGGGGGACAGGGAACTGGGACCCCTCCACTTT.

This chain joins TRBV27 and TRBJ1-1; a possible D gene is TRBD1 (6 bases). The CDR3 extends over 13 amino acids. V gave up 1 base and J gave up 5 bases, with 8 bases separating them. The germline V gene encodes CDR1 MNHEY and CDR2 SMNVEV (reference sequence). The CDR3 DNA reads TGTGCCAGCAGTTTATATCAGGGGACTGAAGCTTTCTTT. Its protein product is CASSLYQGTEAFF.

With regard to this clone: This CDR3 is also generated by other DNA sequences in the sample. V is TRBV7-2 and J is TRBJ2-7, with D possibly being TRBD1 (6 bases). CDR1 and CDR2 from the germline V gene are SGHTA and FQGNSA. V lost 0 bases and J 3 bases, leaving 6 bases between the germline ends. The CDR3 is 13 residues long. In nucleotides, the CDR3 is TGTGCCAGCAGCTTAGCAGGGGGCTACGAGCAGTACTTC. It encodes CASSLAGGYEQYF.